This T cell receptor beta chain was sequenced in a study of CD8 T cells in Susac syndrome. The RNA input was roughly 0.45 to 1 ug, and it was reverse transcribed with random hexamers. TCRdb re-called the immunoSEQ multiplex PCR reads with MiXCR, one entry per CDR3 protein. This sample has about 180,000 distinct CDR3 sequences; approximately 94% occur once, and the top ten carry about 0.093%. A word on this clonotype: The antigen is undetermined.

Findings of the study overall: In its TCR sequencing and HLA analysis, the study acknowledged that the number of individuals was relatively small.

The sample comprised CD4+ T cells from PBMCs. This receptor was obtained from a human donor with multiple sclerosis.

DNA of the CDR3: TGTGCCAGCTCAGGGTCGGGGACCCAAGCTTTCTTT. It encodes CASSGSGTQAFF. The rearrangement uses TRBV18 and TRBJ1-1, with D maybe TRBD1 (5 bases). The V end was cut by 5 bases, the J end by 9 bases, with 13 bases between. The CDR3 is 12 amino acids. The germline V gene encodes CDR1 KGHSH and CDR2 LQKENI.